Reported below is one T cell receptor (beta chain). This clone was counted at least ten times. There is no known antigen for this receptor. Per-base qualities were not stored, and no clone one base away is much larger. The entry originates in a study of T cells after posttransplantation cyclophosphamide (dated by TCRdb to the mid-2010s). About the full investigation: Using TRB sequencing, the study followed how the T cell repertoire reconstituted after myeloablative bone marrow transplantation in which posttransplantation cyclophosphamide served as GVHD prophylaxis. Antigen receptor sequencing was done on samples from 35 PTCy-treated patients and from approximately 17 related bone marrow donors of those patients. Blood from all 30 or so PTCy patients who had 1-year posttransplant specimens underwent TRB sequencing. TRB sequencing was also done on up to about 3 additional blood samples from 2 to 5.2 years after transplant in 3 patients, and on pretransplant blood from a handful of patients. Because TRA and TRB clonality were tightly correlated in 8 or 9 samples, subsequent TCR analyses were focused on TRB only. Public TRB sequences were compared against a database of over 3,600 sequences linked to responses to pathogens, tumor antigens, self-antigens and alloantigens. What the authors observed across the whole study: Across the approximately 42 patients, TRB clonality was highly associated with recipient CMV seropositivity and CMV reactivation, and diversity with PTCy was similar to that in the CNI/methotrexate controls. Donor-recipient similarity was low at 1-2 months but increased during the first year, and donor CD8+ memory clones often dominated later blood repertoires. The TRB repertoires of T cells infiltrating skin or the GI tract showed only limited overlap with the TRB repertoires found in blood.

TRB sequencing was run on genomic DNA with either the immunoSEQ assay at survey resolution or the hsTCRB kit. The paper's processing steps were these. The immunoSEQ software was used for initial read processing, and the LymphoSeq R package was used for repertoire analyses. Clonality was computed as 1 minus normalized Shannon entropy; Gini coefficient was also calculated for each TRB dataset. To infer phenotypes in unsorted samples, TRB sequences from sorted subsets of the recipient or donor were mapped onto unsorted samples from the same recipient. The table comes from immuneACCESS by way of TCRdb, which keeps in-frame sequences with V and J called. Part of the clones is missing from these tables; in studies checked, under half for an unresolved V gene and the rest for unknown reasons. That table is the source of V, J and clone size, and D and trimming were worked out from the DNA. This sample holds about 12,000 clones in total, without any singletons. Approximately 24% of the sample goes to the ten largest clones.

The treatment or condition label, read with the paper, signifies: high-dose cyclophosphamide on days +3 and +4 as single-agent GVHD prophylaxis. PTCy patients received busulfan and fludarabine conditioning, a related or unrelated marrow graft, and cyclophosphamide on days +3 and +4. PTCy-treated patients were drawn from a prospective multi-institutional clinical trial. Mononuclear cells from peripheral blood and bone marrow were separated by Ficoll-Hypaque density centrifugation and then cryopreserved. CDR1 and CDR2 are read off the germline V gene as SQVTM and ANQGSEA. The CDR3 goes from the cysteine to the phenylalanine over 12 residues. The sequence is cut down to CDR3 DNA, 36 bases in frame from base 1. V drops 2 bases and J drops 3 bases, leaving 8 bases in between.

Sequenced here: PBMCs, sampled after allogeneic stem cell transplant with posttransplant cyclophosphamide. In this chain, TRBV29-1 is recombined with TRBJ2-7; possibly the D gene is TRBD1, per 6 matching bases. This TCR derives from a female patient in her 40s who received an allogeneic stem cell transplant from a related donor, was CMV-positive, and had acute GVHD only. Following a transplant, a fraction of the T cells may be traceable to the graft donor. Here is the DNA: TGCAGCGTTGAATTAGGGGGCTACGAGCAGTACTTC. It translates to CSVELGGYEQYF.